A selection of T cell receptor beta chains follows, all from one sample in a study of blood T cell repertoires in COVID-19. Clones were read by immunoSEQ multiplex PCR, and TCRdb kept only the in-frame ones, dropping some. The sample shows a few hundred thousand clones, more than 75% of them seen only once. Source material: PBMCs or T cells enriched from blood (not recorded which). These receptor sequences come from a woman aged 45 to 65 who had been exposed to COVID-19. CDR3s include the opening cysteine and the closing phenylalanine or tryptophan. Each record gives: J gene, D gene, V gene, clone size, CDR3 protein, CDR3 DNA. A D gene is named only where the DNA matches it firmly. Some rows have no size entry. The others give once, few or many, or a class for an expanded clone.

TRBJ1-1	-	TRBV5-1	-	CASTRTGIDTEAFF	TGCGCCAGCACACGCACAGGGATCGACACTGAAGCTTTCTTT
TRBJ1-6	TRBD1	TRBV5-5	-	CASRPGQGYSPLHF	TGTGCCAGCAGACCGGGACAGGGTTATTCACCCCTCCACTTT
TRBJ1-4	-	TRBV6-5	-	CASRAREVEKLFF	TGTGCCAGCCGCGCTCGGGAGGTCGAAAAACTGTTTTTT
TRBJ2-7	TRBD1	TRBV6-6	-	CASQGTGIILTGEQYF	TGTGCCAGCCAGGGGACAGGGATTATCTTAACTGGGGAGCAGTACTTC
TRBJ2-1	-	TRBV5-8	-	CASSFAGLSYNEQFF	TGTGCCAGCAGCTTTGCAGGGCTTTCCTACAATGAGCAGTTCTTC
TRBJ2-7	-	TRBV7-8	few	CASSSDSAGEQYF	TGTGCCAGCAGCTCGGACAGTGCAGGCGAGCAGTACTTC
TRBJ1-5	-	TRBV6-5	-	CASRQGEAQPQHF	TGTGCCAGCAGGCAGGGCGAGGCGCAGCCCCAGCATTTT
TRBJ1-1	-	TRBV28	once	CASTEGGAATEAFF	TGTGCCAGCACTGAAGGGGGGGCGGCCACTGAAGCTTTCTTT
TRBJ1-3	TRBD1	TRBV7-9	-	CASSLGTGASGNTIYF	TGTGCCAGCAGCTTAGGGACAGGGGCCTCTGGAAACACCATATATTTT
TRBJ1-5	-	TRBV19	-	CASLSNQPQHF	TGTGCCAGCCTTAGCAATCAGCCCCAGCATTTT
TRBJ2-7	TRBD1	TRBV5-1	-	CASSLGAGGQIYSYEQYF	TGCGCCAGCAGCTTGGGGGCAGGGGGCCAGATATACTCCTACGAGCAGTACTTC
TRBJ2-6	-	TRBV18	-	CASSLDSGANVLTF	TGTGCCAGCTCACTCGACTCCGGGGCCAACGTCCTGACTTTC
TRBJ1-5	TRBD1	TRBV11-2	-	CASSLDQGAQPQHF	TGTGCCAGCAGCTTAGACCAGGGGGCTCAGCCCCAGCATTTT
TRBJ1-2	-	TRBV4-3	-	CASSHRRESTNYGYTF	TGCGCCAGCAGCCACCGGAGGGAATCCACTAACTATGGCTACACCTTC
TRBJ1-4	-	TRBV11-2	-	CASRRYRANNEKLFF	TGTGCCAGCAGACGTTACAGGGCTAATAATGAAAAACTGTTTTTT
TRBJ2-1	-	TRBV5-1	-	CASSLVAGYNEQFF	TGCGCCAGCAGCTTGGTGGCGGGCTACAATGAGCAGTTCTTC
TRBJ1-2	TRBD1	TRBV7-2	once	CASRRQGSGYGYTF	TGTGCCAGCAGGCGACAGGGGAGTGGCTATGGCTACACCTTC
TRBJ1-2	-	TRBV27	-	CASTLAVGGGYTF	TGTGCCAGCACCCTAGCCGTCGGGGGAGGCTACACCTTC
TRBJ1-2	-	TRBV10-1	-	CASSKDPGDGYTF	TGCGCCAGCAGTAAGGATCCAGGGGATGGCTACACCTTC
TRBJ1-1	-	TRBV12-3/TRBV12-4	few	CASSLARDEAFF	TGTGCCAGCAGTTTAGCACGGGATGAAGCTTTCTTT
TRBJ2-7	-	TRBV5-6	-	CASSLYTSPYEQYF	TGTGCCAGCAGCTTGTACACATCACCCTACGAGCAGTACTTC
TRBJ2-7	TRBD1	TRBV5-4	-	CASSPTDRSYEQYF	TGTGCCAGCAGCCCAACGGACAGGTCCTACGAGCAGTACTTC
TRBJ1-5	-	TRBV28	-	CASSNMGGYGNQPQHF	TGTGCCAGCAGTAACATGGGGGGATACGGCAATCAGCCCCAGCATTTT
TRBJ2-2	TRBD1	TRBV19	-	CASRNRDRGLTGELFF	TGTGCCAGTAGGAACCGGGACAGGGGGCTCACCGGGGAGCTGTTTTTT
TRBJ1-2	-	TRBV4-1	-	CASSQESLYGGYTF	TGCGCCAGCAGCCAAGAAAGCCTATACGGGGGCTACACCTTC
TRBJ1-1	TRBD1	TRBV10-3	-	CAISEFGQGTEAFF	TGTGCCATCAGTGAATTCGGACAGGGTACTGAAGCTTTCTTT
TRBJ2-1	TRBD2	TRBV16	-	CASSQRGGAGNEQFF	TGTGCCAGCAGCCAACGGGGGGGCGCGGGGAATGAGCAGTTCTTC
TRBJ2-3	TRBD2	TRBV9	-	CASSGGTSGAPGTQYF	TGTGCCAGCAGCGGAGGGACTAGCGGGGCCCCTGGGACGCAGTATTTT
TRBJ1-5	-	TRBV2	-	CASSDRRVNQPQHF	TGTGCCAGCAGTGACCGGAGAGTCAATCAGCCCCAGCATTTT
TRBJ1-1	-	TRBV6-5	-	CASSITGPNTEAFF	TGTGCCAGCAGTATTACAGGCCCGAACACTGAAGCTTTCTTT
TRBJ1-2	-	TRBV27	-	CASSLRPGGPVGYTF	TGTGCCAGCAGTTTACGGCCGGGGGGTCCGGTTGGCTACACCTTC
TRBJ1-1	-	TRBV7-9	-	CASSLGGETEAFF	TGTGCCAGCAGCTTAGGCGGGGAGACTGAAGCTTTCTTT
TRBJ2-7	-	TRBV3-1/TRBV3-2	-	CASSQDLSEQYF	TGTGCCAGCAGCCAAGATTTGAGCGAGCAGTACTTC
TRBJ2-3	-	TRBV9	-	CASSAGGTTDTQYF	TGTGCCAGCAGCGCGGGCGGGACCACAGATACGCAGTATTTT
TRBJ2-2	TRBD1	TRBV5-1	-	CASRTGSNTGELFF	TGCGCCAGCAGGACAGGGTCGAACACCGGGGAGCTGTTTTTT
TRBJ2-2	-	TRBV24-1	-	CATSDVRTQPRELFF	TGTGCCACCAGTGATGTTCGGACTCAGCCCAGGGAGCTGTTTTTT
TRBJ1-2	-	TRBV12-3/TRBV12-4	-	CASSFRGAGALAF	TGTGCCAGCAGTTTTCGTGGGGCAGGAGCCCTCGCCTTC
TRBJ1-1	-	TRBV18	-	CASSRNLDPGNTEAFF	TGTGCCAGCTCACGCAACCTAGACCCGGGGAACACTGAAGCTTTCTTT
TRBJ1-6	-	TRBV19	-	CASSIRGGNSPLHF	TGTGCCAGTAGTATCCGTGGAGGGAATTCACCCCTCCACTTT
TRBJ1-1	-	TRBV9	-	CASSVDDPGEAFF	TGTGCCAGCAGCGTAGACGACCCAGGGGAAGCTTTCTTT
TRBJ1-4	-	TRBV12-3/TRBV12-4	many	CASSLAGVEKLFF	TGTGCCAGCAGTTTAGCAGGGGTTGAAAAACTGTTTTTT
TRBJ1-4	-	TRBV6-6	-	CASSYSSGEKLFF	TGTGCCAGCAGTTACTCGAGTGGTGAAAAACTGTTTTTT
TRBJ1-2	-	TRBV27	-	CASSLFWEPELESYGYTF	TGTGCCAGCAGTTTATTTTGGGAGCCCGAACTTGAATCCTATGGCTACACCTTC
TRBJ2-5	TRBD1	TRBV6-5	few	CASSSTTGWGGETQYF	TGTGCCAGCAGTTCGACGACAGGGTGGGGTGGAGAGACCCAGTACTTC
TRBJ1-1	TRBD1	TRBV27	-	CASSKTGTGLIKAFF	TGTGCCAGCAGTAAAACCGGGACAGGCTTGATCAAAGCTTTCTTT
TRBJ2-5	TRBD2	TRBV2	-	CASRGTSGNKETQYF	TGTGCCAGCAGGGGGACTAGCGGGAACAAAGAGACCCAGTACTTC
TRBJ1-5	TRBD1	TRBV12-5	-	CASGFGAGTGGVAQHF	TGTGCTAGTGGGTTCGGGGCCGGGACAGGGGGTGTAGCCCAGCATTTT
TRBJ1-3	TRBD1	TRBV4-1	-	CASSQLLTGAGNTIYF	TGCGCCAGCAGCCAACTCTTGACAGGGGCTGGAAACACCATATATTTT
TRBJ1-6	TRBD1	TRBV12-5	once	CASGWDSLSTPLHF	TGTGCTAGTGGATGGGACAGTTTAAGTACACCCCTCCACTTT
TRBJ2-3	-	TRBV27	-	CASSLGQFLSSTDTQYF	TGTGCCAGCAGTTTGGGGCAGTTCCTATCTAGCACAGATACGCAGTATTTT
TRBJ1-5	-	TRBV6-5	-	CASSYTSQGNQPQHF	TGTGCCAGCAGTTACACGAGCCAGGGCAATCAGCCCCAGCATTTT
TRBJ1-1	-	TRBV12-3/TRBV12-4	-	CASSSWTRAFF	TGTGCCAGCAGTTCCTGGACAAGAGCTTTCTTT
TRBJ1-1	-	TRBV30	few	CAWSVGTQAFF	TGTGCCTGGAGTGTTGGGACACAGGCTTTCTTT